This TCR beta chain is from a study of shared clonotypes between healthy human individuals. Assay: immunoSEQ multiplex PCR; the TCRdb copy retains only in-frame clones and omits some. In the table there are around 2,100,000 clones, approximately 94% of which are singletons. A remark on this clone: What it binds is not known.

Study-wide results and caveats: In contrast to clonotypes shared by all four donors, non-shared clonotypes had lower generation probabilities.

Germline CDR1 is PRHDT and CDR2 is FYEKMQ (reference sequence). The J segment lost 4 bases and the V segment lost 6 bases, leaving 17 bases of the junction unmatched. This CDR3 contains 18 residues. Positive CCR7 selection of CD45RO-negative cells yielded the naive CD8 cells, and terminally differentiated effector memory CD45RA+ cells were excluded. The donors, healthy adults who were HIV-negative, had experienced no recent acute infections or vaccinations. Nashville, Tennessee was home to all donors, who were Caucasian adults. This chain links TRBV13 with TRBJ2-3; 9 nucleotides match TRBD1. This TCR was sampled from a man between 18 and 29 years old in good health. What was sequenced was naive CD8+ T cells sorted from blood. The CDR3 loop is CASSFGTGIVRGADTQYF. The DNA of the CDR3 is TGTGCCAGCAGTTTTGGGACAGGGATCGTGAGGGGCGCAGATACGCAGTATTTT.